What follows are 23 T cell receptor beta chains derived from one specimen sequenced in a study of T cell responses to AZD1222 COVID-19 vaccine. Profiling relied on immunoSEQ multiplex PCR, and the TCRdb table lists in-frame clones only, not all of them. The table lists 200,000 or so clones, approximately 94% of them singletons. This specimen consisted of peripheral blood, obtained on day 0 of AZD1222 vaccination. These receptors were taken from an adult in good health.

This chain uses TRBV28 with TRBJ1-1, with D unresolved. This CDR3 comprises 14 residues. V lost 1 base to trimming and J lost 3 bases, with 9 bases between them. Looked up from germline, CDR1 is MDHEN and CDR2 is SYDVKM. The CDR3 DNA follows: TGTGCCAGCAGTTTATTACACAGAGACACTGAAGCTTTCTTT. It is translated as CASSLLHRDTEAFF.

The chain recombines TRBV7-2 with TRBJ1-1; no definite D call. The CDR3 runs 15 residues. Germline CDR1 and CDR2: SGHTA and FQGNSA. Trimming took off 2 bases at V and 0 bases at J, with 10 bases between the two ends. CDR3 in amino acids: CASSLFPRLNTEAFF. DNA for the CDR3: TGTGCCAGCAGCTTATTTCCCAGGTTGAACACTGAAGCTTTCTTT. Full variable domain (outside the CDR3, taken from reference TRBV7-2 and TRBJ1-1): GAGVSQSPSNKVTEKGKDVELRCDPISGHTALYWYRQSLGQGLEFLIYFQGNSAPDKSGLPSDRFSAERTGGSVSTLTIQRTQQEDSAVYLCASSLFPRLNTEAFFGQGTRLTVV.

The V and J genes are TRBV27 and TRBJ1-1; 8 nucleotides agree with TRBD1. The V and J ends lost 5 bases and 5 bases, in that order; junction bases with no gene match: 7. Germline values: CDR1 MNHEY, CDR2 SMNVEV (reference sequence). The CDR3 covers 14 residues. Here the CDR3 reads CASSPRTGWTEAFF. The CDR3 DNA follows: TGTGCCAGCAGTCCCCGGACAGGGTGGACTGAAGCTTTCTTT.

V gene TRBV13 combines with J gene TRBJ2-3, with a possible D match to TRBD1 (6 bases). V was clipped by 5 bases and J by 6 bases, with 18 bases between them. Germline assignment: CDR1 PRHDT and CDR2 FYEKMQ (reference sequence). The CDR3 length is 15 residues. CDR3 DNA sequence: TGTGCCAGCAGCCTGACAGGAATTGGGTCGGATACGCAGTATTTT. This translates into CASSLTGIGSDTQYF.

V gene TRBV27 combines with J gene TRBJ1-2; D not certain. The CDR3 contains 13 residues. With 5 bases removed from V and 8 bases from J, the gap between germline ends came to 15 bases. CDR1 is MNHEY, CDR2 SMNVEV, per germline (reference sequence). The CDR3 reads CASSPQRSGGYTF. The CDR3, as DNA: TGTGCCAGCAGTCCCCAGAGGTCGGGAGGCTACACCTTC.

The chain carries TRBV10-1 and TRBJ2-2, with D tentatively TRBD2 (6 bases). V lost 8 bases to trimming and J lost 7 bases, with 17 bases between them. In germline, CDR1 is WNHNN, CDR2 SYGVQD (reference sequence). The CDR3 runs 14 residues. The CDR3 nucleotides are TGCGCCAGCGGGGAGGTTGGGTCGGACGGGGAGCTGTTTTTT. Its protein is CASGEVGSDGELFF.

A word on this clone: Other DNA sequences in this sample translate to the same CDR3. J is TRBJ1-1 and V is TRBV30; the D gene is possibly TRBD1 (6 bases). The CDR3 runs to 12 residues. The V and J ends lost 4 bases and 4 bases respectively, with 10 bases between them. Per germline, CDR1 GTSNPN and CDR2 SVGIG (reference sequence). CDR3 in amino acids: CAWTTGSTEAFF. The DNA for the CDR3 is TGTGCCTGGACCACAGGGAGCACTGAAGCTTTCTTT.

This clone was found once. The chain joins TRBV4-2 to TRBJ1-1; a weak D match, TRBD1 (5 bases). Germline V gene lookup returns CDR1 LGHNA and CDR2 YNFKEQ. This CDR3 contains 13 residues. The V and J ends lost 3 bases and 2 bases respectively, with 7 bases between them. This CDR3 reads CASSQTENTEAFF. In nucleotides, the CDR3 is TGTGCCAGCAGCCAGACAGAAAACACTGAAGCTTTCTTT.

The chain uses TRBV20-1 and TRBJ2-5, with D perhaps TRBD2 (5 bases). Germline V lookup: CDR1 DFQATT, CDR2 SNEGSKA (reference sequence). Trimming took 1 base from V and 9 from J, leaving 9 bases between them. The CDR3 sequence is 11 residues long. CDR3 sequence: CSARGTAAQYF. The CDR3 region has the DNA TGCAGTGCTAGAGGCACAGCGGCCCAGTACTTC.

The rearrangement uses TRBV5-6 and TRBJ2-7, with TRBD2 matching 12 bases. The CDR3 length is 18 residues. V was pared by 2 bases and J by 5 bases, with 14 bases of the junction left unmatched. Germline values: CDR1 SGHDT, CDR2 YYEEEE. CDR3 coding DNA: TGTGCCAGCAGCTTCAATAGACTAGCGGGAGTTAGTGTTAACGAGCAGTACTTC. Its protein is CASSFNRLAGVSVNEQYF.

This clone occurred once. The chain joins TRBV30 to TRBJ1-2; tentative D call: TRBD1 (6 bases). The V end was cut by 3 bases, the J end by 0 bases, with 11 bases between. The CDR3 is 14 amino acids. Per the germline V gene, CDR1 is GTSNPN and CDR2 is SVGIG (reference sequence). The CDR3 DNA follows: TGTGCCTGGAGCCCTAGGGGGGCTAACTATGGCTACACCTTC. This codes for CAWSPRGANYGYTF.

J is TRBJ2-3 and V is TRBV19; a weak D match, TRBD2 (7 bases). The CDR3 is made up of 14 amino acids. CDR1 and CDR2 from the germline V gene are LNHDA and SQIVND (reference sequence). Trimming took 6 bases from V and 5 from J, leaving 15 bases between them. For the CDR3, the DNA is TGTGCCAGTAGGCCCAGGGGAGGGAGAGATACGCAGTATTTT. It translates to CASRPRGGRDTQYF.

The chain is built from TRBV27 and TRBJ1-6, with 8 bases identical to TRBD1. The junction had 7 bases not matched to a gene; V was cut back by 6 bases and J by 9 bases. CDR1 is MNHEY and CDR2 is SMNVEV in the germline V gene (reference sequence). The CDR3 has 14 amino acids. The CDR3 DNA reads as TGTGCCAGCAGCTTAACAGGGGGAGTTTCACCCCTCCACTTT. It encodes CASSLTGGVSPLHF.

This clone was detected once. The chain has TRBV11-2 and TRBJ2-5, with D tentatively TRBD1 (7 bases). This CDR3 spans 13 amino acids. Per germline, CDR1 SGHAT and CDR2 FQNNGV. The germline V and J ends were trimmed by 6 bases and 5 bases, with 13 bases remaining between them. As DNA, the CDR3 is TGTGCCAGCAGGCCGACAGGGAGGGAGACCCAGTACTTC. Translation: CASRPTGRETQYF.

The chain couples TRBV6-5 to TRBJ2-5; D is perhaps TRBD2 (7 bases). The germline V and J ends were trimmed by 6 bases and 7 bases, with 15 bases remaining between them. Germline-derived CDR1 and CDR2 are MNHEY and SVGAGI. This CDR3 is built from 13 residues. The CDR3 nucleotides are TGTGCCAGCAGCCAAGGACTAGGGGGGACCCAGTACTTC. Amino acids: CASSQGLGGTQYF.

The chain combines TRBV11-2 with TRBJ2-5; D not resolved. The CDR3 is made up of 14 amino acids. Per the germline V gene, CDR1 is SGHAT and CDR2 is FQNNGV. Trimming stripped 5 bases from V and 1 base from J, with 11 bases between. As DNA, the CDR3 is TGTGCCAGCAGCCCCCTCGAATTCCAAGAGACCCAGTACTTC. Protein sequence: CASSPLEFQETQYF. Complete variable domain (other parts from reference TRBV11-2 and TRBJ2-5): EAGVAQSPRYKIIEKRQSVAFWCNPISGHATLYWYQQILGQGPKLLIQFQNNGVVDDSQLPKDRFSAERLKGVDSTLKIQPAKLEDSAVYLCASSPLEFQETQYFGPGTRLLVL.

The chain has TRBV12-3 or TRBV12-4 and TRBJ2-7, with a weak D call TRBD2 (5 bases). V was clipped by 6 bases and J by 5 bases, with 8 bases between them. The CDR3 sequence is 11 residues long. CDR3 residues: CASSPGNEQYF. The CDR3 DNA reads as TGTGCCAGCAGCCCGGGGAACGAGCAGTACTTC.

The rearrangement joins TRBV24-1 to TRBJ1-1; no definite D call. The germline gives CDR1 KGHDR, CDR2 SFDVKD. Trimming pared 9 bases from V and 1 base from J, leaving 8 bases between. This CDR3 is 12 amino acids long. CDR3 bases: TGTGCCACCTCCGGATCGAACACTGAAGCTTTCTTT. Encoded protein: CATSGSNTEAFF.

This clone was detected once. The chain combines TRBV28 with TRBJ2-5; 7 positions agree with TRBD1. The CDR3 loop spans 14 amino acids. Germline CDR1 MDHEN, CDR2 SYDVKM. With 5 bases clipped from V and 3 bases from J, the junction kept 6 bases outside the gene matches. The CDR3, as DNA: TGTGCCAGCAGTAGGCTCGACAGGGAAGAGACCCAGTACTTC. Translating it yields CASSRLDREETQYF.

This clone appeared once. The chain employs TRBV4-3 and TRBJ1-6; tentatively, D is TRBD1 (5 bases). CDR3 size: 17 residues. Germline V CDR1 and CDR2: LGHNA, YSLEER. The V end lost 1 base, the J end lost 10 bases, and 20 bases lay between the germline ends. The CDR3: CASSQVPQDGLQSPLHF. The DNA for the CDR3 is TGCGCCAGCAGCCAAGTCCCACAGGACGGGCTTCAGTCACCCCTCCACTTT.

V gene TRBV5-1 combines with J gene TRBJ2-7; D unclear. This CDR3 comprises 13 residues. Germline V gives CDR1 SGHRS, CDR2 YFSETQ. The V and J ends lost 5 bases and 0 bases respectively, with 9 bases between them. CDR3 bases: TGCGCCAGCAGGGCGGACGGCTCCTACGAGCAGTACTTC. As protein: CASRADGSYEQYF.

The table lists this clone with a count of one. V gene TRBV20-1 combines with J gene TRBJ2-1; D ambiguous. With 0 bases removed from V and 12 bases from J, the gap between germline ends came to 6 bases. Looked up from germline, CDR1 is DFQATT and CDR2 is SNEGSKA (reference sequence). The CDR3 loop spans 10 amino acids. CDR3 coding DNA: TGCAGTGCTAGAGATCGCTGGCAGTTCTTC. Amino acids: CSARDRWQFF.

The chain is built from TRBV18 and TRBJ1-2; TRBD1 aligns across 8 bases. The CDR3 runs 14 residues. The V segment lost 1 base and the J segment 4 bases; nucleotides outside the gene matches: 2. Germline CDR1 and CDR2: KGHSH and LQKENI. The CDR3 coding sequence is TGTGCCAGCTCACCACAGGGACAGGCCTATGGCTACACCTTC. It codes for CASSPQGQAYGYTF. The full variable domain, its missing parts supplied by reference TRBV18 and TRBJ1-2, is NAGVMQNPRHLVRRRGQEARLRCSPMKGHSHVYWYRQLPEEGLKFMVYLQKENIIDESGMPKERFSAEFPKEGPSILRIQQVVRGDSAAYFCASSPQGQAYGYTFGSGTRLTVV.